This TCR delta chain is drawn from a study of gamma delta lymphoproliferative disorders and STAT genes (dated by TCRdb to 2017 to 2018). Regarding the research as a whole: The LymphoTrack Dx TCRG Assay was used to build gamma-chain libraries from a minimum of 50 ng of genomic DNA. Delta-chain libraries followed the EuroClonality-NGS working group standard operating procedure, because no corresponding Invivoscribe delta assay was available. Within a larger immunophenotypic and STAT-mutation study, TCR gamma and delta CDR3 repertoires were profiled by deep sequencing in Tgammadelta lymphoproliferative disease patients and healthy controls. To confirm results, a couple of gamma-chain samples and every delta-chain sample were sequenced twice. On the study overall, not on this receptor specifically: Control T cells were likely spread across varied maturation stages, whereas leukemic cells were skewed toward terminal effectors, which potentially limits comparisons between patients and controls. Nearly all major gamma and delta clonotypes of patients were found to be public, being shared with at least one healthy donor, and only a couple of gamma clonotypes were found to be private to disease. According to the authors, NGS specificity may be reduced at low frequencies, so whether leukemic clones are public or private needs confirmation. In whole-repertoire clustering, patient gamma repertoires grouped separately from healthy controls, whereas delta repertoires showed no separation between groups.

The CDR3 covers 24 residues, taking in both the cysteine and the phenylalanine. Only the CDR3 DNA is retained, 72 bases long and in frame from the first base. CDR1 and CDR2, per the germline V gene, are TSWWSYY and QGS. Unmatched junction bases come to 29, with V trimmed by 2 bases and J by 0 bases. Both library preparation methods relied on multiplex PCR with primers aimed at conserved V and J regions of the TCR genes. Amplicons were purified, pooled and sequenced on an Illumina MiSeq platform. The published analysis was carried out like this. V(D)J alignment, clonotype assembly and translation were performed with MiXCR, whereas functionality assessment and CDR3 repertoire analyses were performed with VDJtools. CDR3 was defined per IMGT, and analyses were restricted to productive sequences using functional genes, excluding ORF genes and pseudogenes. Identical amino acid CDR3s of major clonotypes (frequency >=5%) were searched for across all patients and controls using a custom Python script. A one-sided non-parametric Wilcoxon test was used to compare clonotype frequencies between patients and controls. TCRdb called clones afresh from the public reads with CATT; identical DNA rows were later merged. What appears here as the V and J calls and clone size reflects TCRdb's work, not the paper's. The sample has around 1,400 delta-chain clones on record, around 0.89% of them singletons. The biggest ten clones account for about 50% of the sample.

TCR sequencing was performed on genomic DNA from peripheral blood mononuclear cells isolated from patients and controls. Controls were about 23 healthy adult blood donors, with a median age of 64 years and some twelve males and around eleven females, matched to patients for age and sex. This clone has more than one count but fewer than ten. There is no known antigen for this receptor. A far bigger clonotype differs at one base, so this is likely a read error. The same CDR3 can be traced to other DNA sequences in this sample. The TCR was taken from a human donor in good health. The V gene is TRDV1 and the J gene is TRDJ1; TRDD3 matches 8 bases in the middle. Source material: blood. Here the CDR3 is given as CALGEYLVANFITGGPKYTDKLIF. The nucleotide sequence reads as follows: TGTGCTCTTGGGGAATATTTGGTCGCCAACTTCATAACTGGGGGCCCGAAGTACACCGATAAACTCATCTTT.